This T cell receptor beta chain was sequenced for a study of blood T cell repertoires in COVID-19. In the study overall: Samples came from the United States, Italy and Spain, spanning acute and convalescent COVID-19. T cells, B-cell-depleted T cells, or PBMCs provided the cDNA or gDNA that served as material.

Patients at the Seattle site were enrolled during active infection and followed longitudinally. This CDR3 is built from 14 residues. Between the trimmed V and J ends, which lost 2 bases and 3 bases, there was a span of 8 bases. Germline CDR1 and CDR2: KGHSH and LQKENI. Methods used by the authors: Nucleated cell number was recorded as an estimate derived from reference gene primer amplification. TCRdb keeps only in-frame clones here, not all; method: immunoSEQ multiplex PCR. The V and J calls and the clone size are those of that table, but D and trimming were determined from the DNA. The sample lists roughly 200,000 clones; approximately 83% were seen once.

This TCR came from a woman between 25 and 40 years old with COVID-19, enrolled during active disease. The chain links TRBV18 to TRBJ1-5; D not certain. Sequencing was done on a sample of peripheral blood. The CDR3 nucleotides read TGTGCCAGCTCACCAATGGAGGTCAATCAGCCCCAGCATTTT. This gives the protein CASSPMEVNQPQHF.